The following is a TCR beta chain sequence with its context. The antigen remains unidentified. The data were obtained in a study of T cell responses to AZD1222 COVID-19 vaccine. Study-wide findings and caveats: Possibly, clonal diversity was underestimated; donors were largely white British and included more females.

The CDR3 is 12 amino acids. Trimming took off 0 bases at V and 4 bases at J, with 6 bases between the two ends. CDR1 is GTSNPN, CDR2 SVGIG, per germline (reference sequence). Sequencing used immunoSEQ multiplex PCR; TCRdb keeps in-frame clones, though not all of them. The sample has more than 120,000 clones, approximately 90% seen once. The material was peripheral blood, obtained 28 days after the second AZD1222 dose. The sequence derives from an adult who received the AZD1222 COVID-19 vaccine. J is TRBJ2-5 and V is TRBV30, with D hard to call. DNA for the CDR3: TGTGCCTGGAGTGTAGACGGAGAGACCCAGTACTTC. It codes for CAWSVDGETQYF.